Listed here is a single T cell receptor beta chain. Its antigen remains unknown. TCRdb keeps only in-frame clones here, not all; method: immunoSEQ multiplex PCR. The sample has over 95,000 clones, about nine tenths seen once; the top ten hold 6.5%. This sample stems from a study of T cell responses to AZD1222 COVID-19 vaccine. Study-wide points: At baseline, seropositivity was found in only a handful of AZD1222 recipients. It was only after the peak T cell response that any repertoires were sampled. Clonal diversity was possibly underestimated, and white British individuals and females predominated among donors. Researchers report vaccine-associated CD4 TCRs spanning spike, with dominance at 160-218 and 743-854.

The sample here was peripheral blood, taken 28 days after the second AZD1222 dose. This receptor was identified in an adult who received the AZD1222 COVID-19 vaccine.

As DNA, the CDR3 is TGTGCCAGCTCACACGGGACAGGGGAGGTCGGCGATAATGAAAAACTGTTTTTT. Protein: CASSHGTGEVGDNEKLFF. The chain employs TRBV18 and TRBJ1-4; 10 bases align to TRBD1. CDR1 KGHSH and CDR2 LQKENI come from the germline V gene. Losses at the gene ends were 4 bases for V and 4 bases for J; bases not matched to a gene: 12. This CDR3 contains 18 residues.